This record concerns one TCR beta chain sequence. Its specificity is not known. This entry belongs to a study of cytomegalovirus exposure and HLA in healthy donors. Study results and limitations: Later analysis identified about 17,000 TCR beta sequences associated with HLA alleles, using a false discovery rate threshold of 0.05. Cytomegalovirus-associated TCR beta chains were listed, numbering 150 to 200.

CDR1 is SGHTA, CDR2 FQGNSA, per germline. This CDR3 has 17 residues. V lost 1 base and J lost 5; bases outside the gene matches: 13. PCR employed 60 Vbeta and 13 Jbeta primers. Assay: immunoSEQ multiplex PCR; the TCRdb copy retains only in-frame clones and omits some. The sample has 90,000 to 150,000 clones; 73% are singletons. Material: PBMCs. This TCR was sampled from a woman aged 35 to 49 in good health and CMV-seronegative. This chain joins TRBV7-2 and TRBJ2-7; 8 bases are a match to TRBD2. CDR3 region: CASSLGLAGTLRNEQYF. In DNA form, the CDR3 reads TGTGCCAGCAGCTTAGGTCTAGCGGGTACGCTCCGGAACGAGCAGTACTTC.